The 29 T cell receptor beta chains listed next were all sequenced from one sample in a study of T-cell reconstitution after alpha-beta-depleted transplantation in children. The TCRbeta library incorporated unique molecular identifiers. TCRdb fed the PCR reads into MiXCR, producing one record per CDR3 protein. This repertoire shows about 340,000 distinct CDR3 sequences, about a tenth found once; its top ten account for roughly 2.5%. The sequencing used PBMCs from the stem cell graft donor, collected from the stem cell graft. The receptors come from a human donor who donated a stem cell graft to a child with acute lymphoblastic leukemia.

To note about this clonotype: This may come from a read error, since a much larger clone is one base off. This chain uses TRBV12-3 or TRBV12-4 with TRBJ2-1, with D possibly TRBD1 on 5 matching bases. The CDR3 has 15 residues. The CDR3 DNA is TGTGCCAGCACTTTAGGGGAAGGTTCCTACAATGAGCAGTTCTTC. It yields the protein CASTLGEGSYNEQFF.

The table lists this clonotype with many counts. The chain recombines TRBV5-5 with TRBJ2-1, with TRBD2 as a possible D gene (6 bases). The CDR3 sequence is 15 residues long. CDR1 and CDR2 from the germline V gene are SGHKS and YYEKEE (reference sequence). The germline V and J ends were trimmed by 0 bases and 8 bases, with 15 bases remaining between them. The CDR3 here is CASSLGLELVDEQFF. CDR3 DNA sequence: TGTGCCAGCAGCTTGGGACTAGAGTTAGTAGATGAGCAGTTCTTC.

The J gene is TRBJ1-2, the V gene TRBV29-1; D remains ambiguous. This CDR3 is built from 11 residues. CDR1 is SQVTM, CDR2 ANQGSEA, per germline. V was trimmed by 6 bases and J by 5 bases, leaving 10 bases between them. The CDR3 DNA reads as TGCAGCGTAAGACTGGGTTATGGCTACACCTTC. It is translated as CSVRLGYGYTF.

This clonotype was recorded at least ten times. The V call is TRBV12-3 or TRBV12-4, the J call TRBJ2-7, with D unclear. Between the trimmed V and J ends, which lost 2 bases and 4 bases, there was a span of 15 bases. The CDR3 consists of 15 residues. The CDR3 nucleotides read TGTGCCAGCAGTTTATCCCGATCCTATCCATACGAGCAGTACTTC. This sequence encodes CASSLSRSYPYEQYF.

This clonotype was detected many times. This chain joins TRBV4-3 and TRBJ2-5, with D possibly being TRBD1 (5 bases). V lost 6 bases and J 3 bases, leaving 11 bases between the germline ends. Germline V CDR1 and CDR2: LGHNA, YSLEER. The CDR3 contains 13 residues. The CDR3 DNA follows: TGCGCCAGCAGACATGAAGGGGAAGAGACCCAGTACTTC. It yields the protein CASRHEGEETQYF.

The rearrangement joins TRBV29-1 to TRBJ2-7, with 8 bases that match TRBD2. The germline gives CDR1 SQVTM, CDR2 ANQGSEA. J gave up 7 bases and V 0 bases, and 11 bases lay outside the gene matches. This CDR3 comprises 15 residues. The CDR3 region is CSVEDLPGGGGEQYF. Written as DNA, the CDR3 is TGCAGCGTTGAAGATCTACCCGGGGGCGGGGGGGAGCAGTACTTC.

The V call is TRBV4-2, the J call TRBJ2-1; D not certain. Germline values: CDR1 LGHNA, CDR2 YNFKEQ. The CDR3 length is 17 residues. The V end lost 4 bases, the J end lost 4 bases, and 20 bases lay between the germline ends. In nucleotides, the CDR3 is TGTGCCAGCAGCCCACCTCCGGGCGGTCTGGGTTACAATGAGCAGTTCTTC. This encodes CASSPPPGGLGYNEQFF.

V gene TRBV15 combines with J gene TRBJ2-7; D unclear. This CDR3 spans 14 amino acids. Between the trimmed V and J ends, which lost 8 bases and 0 bases, there was a span of 14 bases. From germline, CDR1 is LNHNV and CDR2 YYDKDF (reference sequence). The CDR3 DNA reads TGTGCCACCGGTACCTTGCTGAGCTCCTACGAGCAGTACTTC. This codes for CATGTLLSSYEQYF.

For this clonotype: This CDR3 fails to terminate in the conserved phenylalanine or tryptophan, so it likely reflects a read error. The DNA is left out, because the CDR3 cannot be placed on it with certainty; the CDR3 is given as TCRdb lists it. The V and J genes are TRBV30 and TRBJ1-2. The CDR3 sequence runs 13 residues, both termini included. Germline loops: CDR1 GTSNPN, CDR2 SVGIG (reference sequence). The chain's CDR3 is CAWSVGNGHALRL.

This clonotype was counted at least ten times. V is TRBV5-1 and J is TRBJ2-7; TRBD1 matches 8 bases. This CDR3 is built from 15 residues. Germline V gene sequence: CDR1 SGHRS, CDR2 YFSETQ. With 0 bases clipped from V and 5 bases from J, the junction kept 7 bases outside the gene matches. Written as DNA, the CDR3 is TGCGCCAGCAGCTTGGCCCCGACAGGGGTCCACGAGCAGTACTTC. Encoded protein: CASSLAPTGVHEQYF.

With respect to this clonotype: Since the CDR3 does not end with the conserved phenylalanine or tryptophan, this likely comes from a read error. The chain joins TRBV29-1 to TRBJ1-2, with TRBD1 as a possible D gene (5 bases). CDR1 is SQVTM and CDR2 is ANQGSEA in the germline V gene. The ends were cut back, 5 bases at V and 6 bases at J, with 10 bases in the middle. CDR3 length equals 11 residues. CDR3 DNA: TGCAGCGTTTCGGGACGGGATGGCTACACCTTG. Its protein product is CSVSGRDGYTL.

The chain combines TRBV29-1 with TRBJ2-2; 9 nucleotides line up with TRBD2. The V and J ends lost 5 bases and 1 base, in that order; junction bases with no gene match: 5. CDR1 SQVTM and CDR2 ANQGSEA come from the germline V gene. CDR3 length equals 15 residues. The DNA for the CDR3 is TGCAGCGTTATAGCGGGAGCCCGGAACACCGGGGAGCTGTTTTTT. As protein: CSVIAGARNTGELFF.

The chain uses TRBV3-1 and TRBJ2-1, with a weak D call TRBD1 (5 bases). The CDR3 totals 13 residues. V lost 0 bases to trimming and J lost 15 bases, with 15 bases between them. Germline CDR1 LGHDT, CDR2 YNNKEL (reference sequence). CDR3 DNA: TGTGCCAGCAGCCAAGAAGGGGTCAATACTCGGTTCTTC. Its protein is CASSQEGVNTRFF.

This rearrangement joins TRBV19 to TRBJ2-3; D perhaps matches TRBD1 (5 bases). Germline V gene sequence: CDR1 LNHDA, CDR2 SQIVND (reference sequence). The CDR3 runs to 13 residues. With 10 bases removed from V and 0 bases from J, the gap between germline ends came to 11 bases. CDR3 region: CATADTSTDTQYF. In DNA form, the CDR3 reads TGTGCCACCGCGGACACGAGCACAGATACGCAGTATTTT.

There are a few counts of this clonotype. The chain has TRBV7-2 and TRBJ2-5; perhaps D is TRBD1 or TRBD2 (5 bases each). This CDR3 is built from 17 residues. Germline V lookup: CDR1 SGHTA, CDR2 FQGNSA. The V and J ends lost 5 bases and 3 bases respectively, with 22 bases between them. CDR3 bases: TGTGCCAGCAGCCCGGTGGGGGAACACGACACTAAAGAGACCCAGTACTTC. Protein product: CASSPVGEHDTKETQYF.

The sample holds many counts of this clonotype. The chain couples TRBV28 to TRBJ2-4; the match to TRBD1 covers 9 bases. Germline loops: CDR1 MDHEN, CDR2 SYDVKM. CDR3 length: 14 amino acids. J gave up 11 bases and V 7 bases, and 12 bases lay outside the gene matches. The CDR3 DNA reads as TGTGCCAGCATCCCCCCGGGACAGGGACGAGTTCAGTACTTC. As protein: CASIPPGQGRVQYF.

This clonotype was seen only a few times. CDR3 nucleotides: TGTGCCAGCAGCTTTTGGAACAGGGCGGACGGCTACACCTTC. This translates into CASSFWNRADGYTF. This chain uses TRBV5-5 with TRBJ1-2; D is perhaps TRBD1 (6 bases). V was pared by 2 bases and J by 8 bases, with 16 bases between. CDR3 size: 14 residues. Germline loops: CDR1 SGHKS, CDR2 YYEKEE (reference sequence).

This clonotype was seen more than once but under ten times. The chain has TRBV12-3 or TRBV12-4 and TRBJ1-1; no clear D. The CDR3 contains 12 residues. With 6 bases removed from V and 2 bases from J, the gap between germline ends came to 7 bases. CDR3 in amino acids: CASRLSNTEAFF. The CDR3 nucleotides read TGTGCCAGCAGGTTATCTAACACTGAAGCTTTCTTT.

There are a few counts of this clonotype. The genes are TRBV19 and TRBJ1-6, with a tentative D call TRBD1 (5 bases). The germline V and J ends were trimmed by 3 bases and 8 bases, with 11 bases remaining between them. The CDR3 length is 14 residues. Germline V gene data show CDR1 as LNHDA and CDR2 as SQIVND (reference sequence). CDR3 DNA sequence: TGTGCCAGTAGTATTAGGGGTGAGGATTCACCCCTCCACTTT. Protein product: CASSIRGEDSPLHF.

Only a few counts were recorded for this clonotype. The V call is TRBV27, the J call TRBJ1-5, with D tentatively TRBD1 (6 bases). The CDR3 loop spans 15 amino acids. Germline values: CDR1 MNHEY, CDR2 SMNVEV (reference sequence). The V end was cut by 5 bases, the J end by 3 bases, with 14 bases between. The CDR3, as DNA: TGTGCCAGCAGTCCCGACAGGTCCCCCAATCAGCCCCAGCATTTT. Translated: CASSPDRSPNQPQHF.

The table lists this clonotype with a few counts. The chain joins TRBV11-2 to TRBJ2-7; 8 nucleotides agree with TRBD1. CDR3 length: 14 amino acids. V lost 5 bases, J lost 3 bases, and 6 bases stayed unmatched. Per the germline V gene, CDR1 is SGHAT and CDR2 is FQNNGV. The CDR3 nucleotides are TGTGCCAGCAGCCGTGGAGGACAGGGCTACGAGCAGTACTTC. This encodes CASSRGGQGYEQYF.

Many counts were recorded for this clonotype. The chain recombines TRBV5-5 with TRBJ2-2; a possible D gene is TRBD2 (5 bases). V was cut by 1 base and J by 3 bases, with 19 bases left in between. CDR1 is SGHKS, CDR2 YYEKEE, per germline (reference sequence). The CDR3 loop spans 18 amino acids. The CDR3 loop is CASSLSGLGSAYTGELFF. The CDR3 DNA follows: TGTGCCAGCAGCTTGTCGGGGTTAGGAAGCGCCTACACCGGGGAGCTGTTTTTT.

The V and J genes are TRBV7-3 and TRBJ2-5; 10 positions match TRBD2. V shed 6 bases and J 0 bases; nucleotides not matched to a gene: 4. The V gene's germline CDR1 is SGHTA and CDR2 FQGTGA. This CDR3 spans 15 amino acids. CDR3 loop: CASSPSGSHQETQYF. The CDR3 nucleotides read TGTGCCAGCAGTCCTAGCGGGAGCCACCAAGAGACCCAGTACTTC.

This clonotype was counted only a few times. The rearrangement joins TRBV7-9 to TRBJ2-3; D call uncertain. Per the germline V gene, CDR1 is SEHNR and CDR2 is FQNEAQ (reference sequence). The CDR3 is 14 amino acids. V gave up 5 bases and J gave up 7 bases, with 16 bases separating them. The CDR3 sequence: CASSPADGKNTQYF. The CDR3 region has the DNA TGTGCCAGCAGCCCAGCCGACGGAAAGAATACGCAGTATTTT. Using reference TRBV7-9 and TRBJ2-3 for the parts outside the CDR3, the full variable domain is DTGVSQNPRHKITKRGQNVTFRCDPISEHNRLYWYRQTLGQGPEFLTYFQNEAQLEKSRLLSDRFSAERPKGSFSTLEIQRTEQGDSAMYLCASSPADGKNTQYFGPGTRLTVL.

The V gene is TRBV21-1, the J gene TRBJ2-4; whether TRBD2, the table's D call, matches the DNA was not checked. TRBV21-1 is listed as a pseudogene. This CDR3 contains 13 residues. CDR3 sequence reads: CASSLVRTLHQYF. The CDR3 region has the DNA TGTGCCAGCAGCTTAGTCCGGACTCTACATCAGTACTTC.

This chain joins TRBV5-1 and TRBJ2-3; 9 bases match TRBD2. Germline assignment: CDR1 SGHRS and CDR2 YFSETQ. Unmatched junction bases numbered 14, after V lost 2 bases and J lost 10 bases. The CDR3 loop spans 16 amino acids. Here the CDR3 reads CASSLSAASGAAAQYF. CDR3 coding DNA: TGCGCCAGCAGCTTATCTGCGGCTAGCGGGGCGGCAGCGCAGTATTTT.

This clonotype was seen a handful of times. The rearrangement joins TRBV20-1 to TRBJ2-1; D assignment may be TRBD1 or TRBD2 (5 bases each). Germline CDR1 reads DFQATT; CDR2 reads SNEGSKA (reference sequence). The CDR3 is 13 amino acids. The germline V and J ends were trimmed by 5 bases and 7 bases, with 15 bases remaining between them. The CDR3 region is CSARRDALNEQFF. The CDR3 nucleotides are TGCAGTGCTCGCCGGGACGCTTTGAATGAGCAGTTCTTC.

This rearrangement joins TRBV27 to TRBJ2-7, with a possible D match to TRBD2 (6 bases). This CDR3 is 15 amino acids long. Looked up from germline, CDR1 is MNHEY and CDR2 is SMNVEV (reference sequence). V lost 0 bases and J lost 6, with 15 bases in between. In nucleotides, the CDR3 is TGTGCCAGCAGTTTATCCAAGCGGGCCGGGCGCGAGCAGTACTTC. Its protein product is CASSLSKRAGREQYF.

This clonotype was detected ten times or more. V usage is TRBV5-1 and J usage is TRBJ2-3; D is undetermined. V was shortened by 4 bases and J by 0 bases, with 12 bases between the two germline ends. The CDR3 is 15 amino acids. From germline, CDR1 is SGHRS and CDR2 YFSETQ. The CDR3 here is CASSRYAASTDTQYF. The DNA for the CDR3 is TGCGCCAGCAGCCGTTACGCAGCTAGCACAGATACGCAGTATTTT.